Shown below are 16 T cell receptor beta chains from a single sample sequenced in a study of patients and donors after allogeneic stem cell transplantation. Via MiXCR, TCRdb re-called the RT-PCR reads, giving one row per CDR3 protein. The table records roughly 230,000 distinct CDR3 sequences, approximately 14% of them present only once. The sample taken for sequencing was blood, either unsorted or a sorted T cell fraction (not recorded which). All receptors derive from a human donor who was either an allogeneic HSCT recipient or a stem cell or donor lymphocyte infusion donor (not recorded which). It is not recorded whose cells these are; they may come from a transplant donor.

This clonotype was detected ten times or more. V usage is TRBV20-1 and J usage is TRBJ2-7; possible D gene TRBD2, 5 bases. Germline assignment: CDR1 DFQATT and CDR2 SNEGSKA (reference sequence). V was cut by 6 bases and J by 2 bases, with 17 bases left in between. CDR3 size: 14 residues. The CDR3 region is CSAAERYQAYEQYF. The CDR3 DNA is TGCAGTGCAGCAGAGCGGTACCAAGCCTACGAGCAGTACTTC.

The chain joins TRBV20-1 to TRBJ1-5; tentative D call: TRBD1 (6 bases). CDR1 and CDR2 (germline): DFQATT, SNEGSKA (reference sequence). Trimming stripped 0 bases from V and 4 bases from J, with 13 bases between. The CDR3 consists of 15 residues. CDR3 sequence: CSAREPGAANQPQHF. The CDR3, as DNA: TGCAGTGCTAGAGAGCCGGGGGCGGCTAATCAGCCCCAGCATTTT.

The chain recombines TRBV5-6 with TRBJ2-2, with TRBD1 identical over 7 bases. The V and J ends lost 0 bases and 4 bases, in that order; junction bases with no gene match: 3. The CDR3 runs 15 residues. Germline V lookup: CDR1 SGHDT, CDR2 YYEEEE. This CDR3 reads CASSLGDRVTGELFF. In DNA, the CDR3 is TGTGCCAGCAGCTTGGGCGACAGGGTCACCGGGGAGCTGTTTTTT.

This chain joins TRBV19 and TRBJ2-1, with 7 bases matching TRBD1. Trimming removed 6 bases from V and 0 bases from J; junction bases left unmatched: 5. CDR1 LNHDA and CDR2 SQIVND come from the germline V gene (reference sequence). This CDR3 comprises 15 residues. CDR3 region: CASRMDRSSYNEQFF. The CDR3 region has the DNA TGTGCCAGTAGAATGGACAGGTCCTCCTACAATGAGCAGTTCTTC.

This clonotype was found a few times. CDR3 sequence (DNA): TGTGCCAGCAGCCCCACTAGAACCACAGATACGCAGTATTTT. This translates into CASSPTRTTDTQYF. The gene calls are TRBV3-1 and TRBJ2-3; tentative D call: TRBD2 (5 bases). The CDR3 sequence is 14 residues long. Germline CDR1 is LGHDT and CDR2 is YNNKEL (reference sequence). V gave up 4 bases and J gave up 2 bases, with 10 bases separating them.

The genes are TRBV30 and TRBJ1-1; D not resolved. With 7 bases removed from V and 1 base from J, the gap between germline ends came to 10 bases. CDR3 length: 12 amino acids. CDR1 and CDR2 from the germline V gene are GTSNPN and SVGIG (reference sequence). The CDR3 here is CAYRRGNTEAFF. DNA for the CDR3: TGTGCCTATCGACGGGGGAACACTGAAGCTTTCTTT.

The chain combines TRBV18 with TRBJ2-5, with D tentatively TRBD1 (5 bases). Germline V gene sequence: CDR1 KGHSH, CDR2 LQKENI. Trimming shortened V by 1 base and J by 2 bases, and 8 bases separated the two germline ends. CDR3 size: 14 residues. The DNA for the CDR3 is TGTGCCAGCTCACCACGGACACCTCAAGAGACCCAGTACTTC. Translation: CASSPRTPQETQYF.

Ten or more counts support this clonotype. The V gene is TRBV6-2 or TRBV6-3, the J gene TRBJ2-3; D is perhaps TRBD2 (6 bases). With 7 bases removed from V and 0 bases from J, the gap between germline ends came to 11 bases. CDR1 is MNHEY and CDR2 is SVGEGT in the germline V gene. This CDR3 has 14 residues. The CDR3 region is CASKTGLSTDTQYF. CDR3 bases: TGTGCCAGCAAGACGGGACTCAGCACAGATACGCAGTATTTT.

This clonotype showed up many times. The chain employs TRBV20-1 and TRBJ2-2; 10 bases are a match to TRBD2. The CDR3 covers 15 residues. V gave up 3 bases and J gave up 6 bases; unmatched junction bases: 7. Per germline, CDR1 DFQATT and CDR2 SNEGSKA (reference sequence). For the CDR3, the DNA is TGCAGTGCTAGCGGCCTAGCGGGGGTGGCCGGGGAGCTGTTTTTT. This sequence encodes CSASGLAGVAGELFF.

This clonotype has more than one count but fewer than ten. The genes are TRBV6-1 and TRBJ1-3; D gene ambiguous. The length of the CDR3 is 13 residues. Germline V lookup: CDR1 MNHNS, CDR2 SASEGT. V dropped 5 bases and J dropped 2 bases, with 7 bases sitting between them. CDR3 region: CASSLEAGNTIYF. The CDR3 DNA reads TGTGCCAGCAGTCTCGAAGCTGGAAACACCATATATTTT.

This clonotype has at least ten counts. V usage is TRBV18 and J usage is TRBJ2-7, with a possible D match to TRBD2 (6 bases). The V end lost 2 bases, the J end lost 2 bases, and 16 bases lay between the germline ends. CDR3 size: 16 residues. Germline CDR1 is KGHSH and CDR2 is LQKENI. The CDR3 protein is CASSPAWGGGAYEQYF. CDR3 DNA: TGTGCCAGCTCACCAGCTTGGGGCGGCGGGGCCTACGAGCAGTACTTC.

This clonotype came up a few times. The chain is built from TRBV7-2 and TRBJ1-1; D is unresolved. Germline-derived CDR1 and CDR2 are SGHTA and FQGNSA. The CDR3 has 16 amino acids. Trimming stripped 4 bases from V and 2 bases from J, with 17 bases between. The CDR3 DNA reads TGTGCCAGCAGCTCCTACCTCGGACGGGGAAACACTGAAGCTTTCTTT. This translates into CASSSYLGRGNTEAFF.

This clonotype was observed at least ten times. The chain has TRBV6-2 or TRBV6-3 and TRBJ2-5; TRBD1 matches at 9 bases. CDR1 MNHEY and CDR2 SVGEGT come from the germline V gene. V was clipped by 2 bases and J by 4 bases; unmatched bases: 5. The CDR3 is 15 residues long. The chain's CDR3 is CASSYRDRVGETQYF. The CDR3 DNA reads TGTGCCAGCAGTTACCGGGACAGGGTCGGAGAGACCCAGTACTTC.

A few counts support this clonotype. The chain recombines TRBV18 with TRBJ2-2; 7 nucleotides agree with TRBD2. Per the germline V gene, CDR1 is KGHSH and CDR2 is LQKENI. With V trimmed by 5 bases and J by 2 bases, 8 bases remained unmatched. CDR3 length equals 16 residues. The CDR3 nucleotides are TGTGCCAGCTCAGGATTCAGCGGGGTCAACACCGGGGAGCTGTTTTTT. Protein product: CASSGFSGVNTGELFF.

The rearrangement uses TRBV20-1 and TRBJ1-1, with 7 bases fitting TRBD1. Germline V CDR1 and CDR2: DFQATT, SNEGSKA (reference sequence). Germline trimming cut 5 bases from V and 1 base from J; bases unmatched to any gene: 4. This CDR3 region has 13 residues. The CDR3 DNA sequence: TGCAGTGCTGGGGCAGGGGGGAACACTGAAGCTTTCTTT. It translates to CSAGAGGNTEAFF.

The rearrangement joins TRBV20-1 to TRBJ2-1; D is possibly TRBD1 or TRBD2 (6 bases each). The CDR3 runs to 17 residues. Trimming cost V 3 bases and J 0 bases, with 18 bases left between them. Germline V lookup: CDR1 DFQATT, CDR2 SNEGSKA (reference sequence). CDR3 loop: CSAREGVLVRSYNEQFF. CDR3 DNA: TGCAGTGCTAGGGAGGGGGTTTTAGTTCGCTCCTACAATGAGCAGTTCTTC.